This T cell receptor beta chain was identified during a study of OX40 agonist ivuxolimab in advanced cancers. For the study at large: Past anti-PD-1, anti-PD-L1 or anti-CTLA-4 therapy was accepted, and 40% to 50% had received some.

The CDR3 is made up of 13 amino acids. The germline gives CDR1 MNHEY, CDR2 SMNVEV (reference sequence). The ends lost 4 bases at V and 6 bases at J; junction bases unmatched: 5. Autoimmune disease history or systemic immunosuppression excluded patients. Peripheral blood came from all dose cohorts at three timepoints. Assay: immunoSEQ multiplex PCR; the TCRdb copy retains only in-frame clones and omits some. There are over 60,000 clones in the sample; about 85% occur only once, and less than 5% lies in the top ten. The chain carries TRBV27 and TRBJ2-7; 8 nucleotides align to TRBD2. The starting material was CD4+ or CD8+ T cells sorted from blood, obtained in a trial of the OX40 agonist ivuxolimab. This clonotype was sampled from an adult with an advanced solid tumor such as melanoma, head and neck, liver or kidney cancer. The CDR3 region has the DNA TGTGCCAGCAGTTGGCGGGAGGCCCGCGAGCAGTACTTC. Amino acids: CASSWREAREQYF.